This TCR beta chain was sequenced in a study of CD8+ T cells in alopecia areata. Regarding treatment: oral pan-JAK inhibitor, 5-10 mg twice daily. It was cDNA, reverse transcribed from extracted RNA, that served as the sequencing template. Only in-frame clones appear in the TCRdb table, and some are missing; sequencing was by immunoSEQ multiplex PCR. Found here are 100,000 or so clones, roughly 60% of them singletons; the top ten hold 15% to 20%. The specimen was CD8+ T cells sorted from blood, collected between weeks 55 and 65, from a patient treated with tofacitinib. This TCR came from a human donor with alopecia areata.

CDR3 sequence reads: CASSPARSSYNEQFF. CDR3 nucleotides: TGTGCCAGCAGCCCCGCCAGATCCTCCTACAATGAGCAGTTCTTC. The V gene is TRBV7-9, the J gene TRBJ2-1; no clear D gene. With 5 bases removed from V and 0 bases from J, the gap between germline ends came to 11 bases. Germline CDR1 reads SEHNR; CDR2 reads FQNEAQ (reference sequence). The CDR3 runs 15 residues.